The clone carrying this TCR beta chain was seen just once. The PCR contained 60 Vbeta and 13 Jbeta primers. Here immunoSEQ multiplex PCR was the method, and the copy in TCRdb shows in-frame clones only, minus some. The sample includes 200,000 to 250,000 clones, approximately 80% of them seen just once. Germline lookup yields CDR1 SGHVS and CDR2 FNYEAQ. Trimming at V came to 5 bases and at J to 8 bases, leaving 9 bases not matched to a gene. The CDR3 extends over 15 amino acids. This record belongs to a study of cytomegalovirus exposure and HLA in healthy donors. The V gene is TRBV7-6, the J gene TRBJ1-3, with 10 bases matching TRBD1. This sequence was found in a woman aged 40 to 49 in good health and CMV-seronegative. Material for sequencing was PBMCs. CDR3 in DNA: TGTGCCAGCAGCGGGGACAGGGGCCCCGTTGACACCATATATTTT. It is translated as CASSGDRGPVDTIYF. The whole variable domain, remainder taken from reference TRBV7-6 and TRBJ1-3, is GAGVSQSPRYKVTKRGQDVALRCDPISGHVSLYWYRQALGQGPEFLTYFNYEAQQDKSGLPNDRFSAERPEGSISTLTIQRTEQRDSAMYRCASSGDRGPVDTIYFGEGSWLTVV.